Shown below are 10 T cell receptor beta chains from a single sample sequenced in a study of Ad26.COV2.S vaccination and SARS-CoV-2 variants. Stated treatment: about 20 received Ad26.COV2.S at low or high dose, single or two shots; roughly 5 received placebo; per-sample allocation not given. Following the first vaccine or placebo injection, samples were taken on day 63. This table comes from immunoSEQ multiplex PCR, and its TCRdb copy is limited to in-frame clones, with some not included. The table shows some 290,000 clones, with 86% occurring only once. The specimen comprised peripheral blood, sampled in a trial of Ad26.COV2.S vaccine versus placebo. The receptor source for this set is a person between 18 and 65 years old who received the Ad26.COV2.S COVID-19 vaccine or a placebo.

The genes are TRBV7-9 and TRBJ2-1; D not resolved. The germline V gene has CDR1 SEHNR and CDR2 FQNEAQ (reference sequence). V was cut by 5 bases and J by 6 bases, with 14 bases left in between. The CDR3 runs to 14 residues. This chain's CDR3 is CASSALGIGNEQFF. The CDR3 nucleotides read TGTGCCAGCAGCGCCCTGGGGATAGGCAATGAGCAGTTCTTC.

Comment on this clone: The same CDR3 is also encoded by other DNA sequences in this sample. The gene calls are TRBV5-4 and TRBJ2-7, with 9 bases identical to TRBD1. Germline loops: CDR1 SGHNT, CDR2 YYREEE (reference sequence). This CDR3 is built from 13 residues. The V and J ends lost 3 bases and 3 bases, in that order; junction bases with no gene match: 1. The CDR3 DNA reads as TGTGCCAGCAGCTCGGGACAGGGCTACGAGCAGTACTTC. Its translation: CASSSGQGYEQYF.

The chain joins TRBV12-5 to TRBJ2-1; maybe TRBD2 (5 bases). Trimming removed 3 bases from V and 6 bases from J, with 12 bases in between. Germline CDR1 and CDR2: LGHNT and FRNRAP. The CDR3 runs 14 residues. This CDR3 is CASGLTSLFNEQFF. The CDR3 coding sequence is TGTGCTAGTGGTTTAACTAGTCTCTTCAATGAGCAGTTCTTC.

This chain's CDR3 is CASSWDRGSYEQYF. CDR3 DNA sequence: TGTGCCAGCAGTTGGGACCGAGGCTCCTACGAGCAGTACTTC. The chain uses TRBV6-2 or TRBV6-3 and TRBJ2-7; perhaps D is TRBD1 or TRBD2 (5 bases each). Germline CDR1 reads MNHEY; CDR2 reads SVGEGT. The CDR3 has 14 amino acids. Trimming removed 4 bases at V and 0 bases at J, with 10 bases between.

This chain links TRBV19 with TRBJ1-5; D perhaps matches TRBD1 (5 bases). V lost 3 bases to trimming and J lost 0 bases, with 9 bases between them. The CDR3 length is 15 residues. Germline CDR1 and CDR2: LNHDA and SQIVND (reference sequence). CDR3 DNA sequence: TGTGCCAGTAGTATGACACAGGATAGCAATCAGCCCCAGCATTTT. Translation: CASSMTQDSNQPQHF.

This chain uses TRBV27 with TRBJ1-2, with 9 bases lining up with TRBD1. CDR3 size: 12 residues. CDR1 is MNHEY, CDR2 SMNVEV, per germline (reference sequence). The V and J ends lost 5 bases and 7 bases, in that order; junction bases with no gene match: 2. The CDR3 DNA reads as TGTGCCAGCAGTAACAGGGGGCTTGGCTACACCTTC. It codes for CASSNRGLGYTF.

This clone was counted a single time. The V call is TRBV19, the J call TRBJ1-1; D not certain. The V gene lost 11 bases and the J gene lost 3 bases, with 10 bases spanning the gap. There are 11 residues in the CDR3. From germline, CDR1 is LNHDA and CDR2 SQIVND (reference sequence). The CDR3 bases are TGTGCCTCGGCTGGGTACACTGAAGCTTTCTTT. Its translation is CASAGYTEAFF.

This chain uses TRBV6-6 with TRBJ1-5, with a tentative D call TRBD1 (5 bases). The V gene's germline CDR1 is MNHNY and CDR2 SVGAGI (reference sequence). The CDR3 consists of 13 residues. V dropped 6 bases and J dropped 9 bases, with 15 bases sitting between them. In DNA, the CDR3 is TGTGCCAGCAGCTTAGGGGTCGTAGGGCCCCAGCATTTT. Its translation: CASSLGVVGPQHF.

The chain is built from TRBV19 and TRBJ1-1; TRBD1 matches 9 bases. The V and J ends lost 3 bases and 9 bases, in that order; junction bases with no gene match: 8. The CDR3 is 14 amino acids. Germline V gene lookup returns CDR1 LNHDA and CDR2 SQIVND (reference sequence). CDR3 in amino acids: CASSIVQDRGKAFF. CDR3 sequence (DNA): TGTGCCAGTAGTATCGTCCAGGACAGGGGAAAAGCTTTCTTT.

The gene calls are TRBV10-2 and TRBJ2-5; TRBD2 agrees at 9 bases. This CDR3 has 15 amino acids. The J segment lost 1 base and the V segment lost 6 bases, leaving 6 bases of the junction unmatched. CDR1 WSHSY and CDR2 SAAADI come from the germline V gene. The CDR3 loop reads CASRAIAGAQETQYF. The CDR3 DNA follows: TGCGCCAGCAGGGCCATAGCGGGGGCCCAAGAGACCCAGTACTTC.